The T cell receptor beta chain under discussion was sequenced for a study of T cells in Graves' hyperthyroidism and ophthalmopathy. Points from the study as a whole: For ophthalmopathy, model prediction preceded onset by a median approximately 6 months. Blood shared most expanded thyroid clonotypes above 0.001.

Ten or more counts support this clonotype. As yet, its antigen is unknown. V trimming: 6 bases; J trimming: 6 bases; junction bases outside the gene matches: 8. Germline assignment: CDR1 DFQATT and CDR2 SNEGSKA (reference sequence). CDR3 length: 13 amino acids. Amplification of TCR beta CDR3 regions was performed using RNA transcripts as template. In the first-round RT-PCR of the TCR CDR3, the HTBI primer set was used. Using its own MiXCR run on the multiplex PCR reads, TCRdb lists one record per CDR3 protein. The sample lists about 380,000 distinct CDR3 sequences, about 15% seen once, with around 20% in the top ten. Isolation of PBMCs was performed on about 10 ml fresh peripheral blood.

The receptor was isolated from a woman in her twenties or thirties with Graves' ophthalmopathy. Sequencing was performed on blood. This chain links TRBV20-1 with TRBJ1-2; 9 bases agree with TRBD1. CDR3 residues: CSAYGQGFNGYTF. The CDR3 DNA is TGCAGTGCGTACGGACAGGGGTTTAATGGCTACACCTTC.